One sample yielded the 27 T cell receptor beta chains listed below, sequenced in a study of a mutant IDH1 vaccine in newly diagnosed glioma. Antigens for these TCRs are unknown. The time point denotes: week 35, safety follow-up. Each vaccine dose was 300 ug of mutant IDH1 20-mer peptide, with topical imiquimod. Sequenced by immunoSEQ multiplex PCR; TCRdb stores in-frame clones only, minus some. The profile shows about 32,000 clones, about four fifths of them singletons. Material: PBMCs, obtained from a glioma patient whose treatment included an IDH1 peptide vaccine. All receptors come from a man aged 40-49 years with glioma. Some clones in this sample may be carry-over from other donors' samples.

V usage is TRBV7-9 and J usage is TRBJ2-1; 10 bases are a match to TRBD1. CDR3 length: 14 residues. Losses at the gene ends were 0 bases for V and 9 bases for J; bases not matched to a gene: 2. Germline V gene sequence: CDR1 SEHNR, CDR2 FQNEAQ (reference sequence). CDR3 nucleotide sequence: TGTGCCAGCAGCTTAGCGACAGGGGGCAGTGAGCAGTTCTTC. Translating it yields CASSLATGGSEQFF.

The V call is TRBV2, the J call TRBJ2-5; a possible D gene is TRBD1 (6 bases). Per germline, CDR1 SNHLY and CDR2 FYNNEI. V gave up 7 bases and J gave up 2 bases, with 14 bases separating them. The CDR3 runs 14 residues. The CDR3 region is CASTSLTGQETQYF. The CDR3 nucleotides read TGTGCCAGCACATCCCTTACAGGGCAAGAGACCCAGTACTTC.

The CDR3 DNA sequence: TGCGCCAGCAGCCAATCCACAGTGATATATTATGGCTACACCTTC. Translation: CASSQSTVIYYGYTF. The gene calls are TRBV4-1 and TRBJ1-2, with no clear D. The V end was cut by 2 bases, the J end by 5 bases, with 15 bases between. CDR3 length: 15 residues. CDR1 and CDR2 from the germline V gene are MGHRA and YSYEKL.

The V gene is TRBV5-6, the J gene TRBJ1-1; D gene ambiguous. V lost 4 bases and J 0 bases, leaving 7 bases between the germline ends. The CDR3 consists of 13 residues. From germline, CDR1 is SGHDT and CDR2 YYEEEE. CDR3 sequence: CASSPTMNTEAFF. CDR3 nucleotide sequence: TGTGCCAGCAGCCCGACTATGAACACTGAAGCTTTCTTT.

The chain links TRBV6-5 to TRBJ1-2, with 11 bases identical to TRBD1. The CDR3 runs 15 residues. With 2 bases clipped from V and 1 base from J, the junction kept 0 bases outside the gene matches. Germline CDR1 reads MNHEY; CDR2 reads SVGAGI. CDR3 sequence reads: CASSYGTGGNYGYTF. The CDR3 DNA follows: TGTGCCAGCAGTTACGGGACAGGGGGTAACTATGGCTACACCTTC.

The chain combines TRBV18 with TRBJ2-1, with TRBD2 matching over 9 bases. The CDR3 is 15 residues long. Germline-derived CDR1 and CDR2 are KGHSH and LQKENI. Trimming at V came to 4 bases and at J to 2 bases, leaving 3 bases not matched to a gene. CDR3 DNA: TGTGCCAGCTCACAGCGGGGGGAGACCTACAATGAGCAGTTCTTC. It yields the protein CASSQRGETYNEQFF.

This chain's CDR3 is CASSPGTMNTEAFF. Here the CDR3 DNA reads TGTGCCAGCAGCCCCGGGACGATGAACACTGAAGCTTTCTTT. The chain combines TRBV9 with TRBJ1-1, with D tentatively TRBD1 (5 bases). V dropped 4 bases and J dropped 0 bases, with 10 bases sitting between them. This CDR3 is 14 amino acids long. Germline CDR1 reads SGDLS; CDR2 reads YYNGEE.

This rearrangement joins TRBV11-2 to TRBJ1-5; D is undetermined. Trimming shortened V by 3 bases and J by 5 bases, and 8 bases separated the two germline ends. The CDR3 runs to 13 residues. Germline CDR1 and CDR2: SGHAT and FQNNGV. The CDR3 DNA sequence: TGTGCCAGCAGCTTGGGGAGGGATCAGCCCCAGCATTTT. This encodes CASSLGRDQPQHF.

V is TRBV6-5 and J is TRBJ1-1, with D perhaps matching TRBD1 (5 bases). The CDR3 is 15 residues long. V was trimmed by 7 bases and J by 1 base, leaving 16 bases between them. CDR1 and CDR2 from the germline V gene are MNHEY and SVGAGI. The CDR3 region is CASTEAGAPNTEAFF. Here the CDR3 DNA reads TGTGCCAGCACCGAGGCCGGGGCCCCGAACACTGAAGCTTTCTTT.

V usage is TRBV7-9 and J usage is TRBJ2-4, with D perhaps assigned TRBD1 or TRBD2 (5 bases each). Trimming pared 1 base from V and 0 bases from J, leaving 16 bases between. This CDR3 has 18 residues. CDR1 is SEHNR and CDR2 is FQNEAQ in the germline V gene (reference sequence). This CDR3 reads CASSLVKGTELAKNIQYF. The CDR3 DNA follows: TGTGCCAGCAGCTTAGTTAAGGGGACGGAACTAGCCAAAAACATTCAGTACTTC. Filled out from reference TRBV7-9 and TRBJ2-4, the complete variable domain reads DTGVSQNPRHKITKRGQNVTFRCDPISEHNRLYWYRQTLGQGPEFLTYFQNEAQLEKSRLLSDRFSAERPKGSFSTLEIQRTEQGDSAMYLCASSLVKGTELAKNIQYFGAGTRLSVL.

This chain uses TRBV19 with TRBJ1-4; weak D call: TRBD1 (5 bases). The CDR3 totals 15 residues. V was shortened by 5 bases and J by 2 bases, with 12 bases between the two germline ends. Germline assignment: CDR1 LNHDA and CDR2 SQIVND (reference sequence). CDR3 bases: TGTGCCAGTAGTGCTCGGGGGGTTACTAATGAAAAACTGTTTTTT. It translates to CASSARGVTNEKLFF. The variable domain in full, completed from reference TRBV19 and TRBJ1-4, reads DGGITQSPKYLFRKEGQNVTLSCEQNLNHDAMYWYRQDPGQGLRLIYYSQIVNDFQKGDIAEGYSVSREKKESFPLTVTSAQKNPTAFYLCASSARGVTNEKLFFGSGTQLSVL.

The chain is built from TRBV29-1 and TRBJ1-1; possible D gene TRBD1, 5 bases. The CDR3 covers 12 residues. The V end lost 3 bases, the J end lost 4 bases, and 9 bases lay between the germline ends. Germline assignment: CDR1 SQVTM and CDR2 ANQGSEA. This CDR3 reads CSVDRATTEAFF. CDR3 DNA sequence: TGCAGCGTTGACAGGGCGACCACTGAAGCTTTCTTT.

This chain uses TRBV5-4 with TRBJ2-1, with a tentative D call TRBD1 (6 bases). Germline CDR1 SGHNT, CDR2 YYREEE (reference sequence). The V end was cut by 2 bases, the J end by 8 bases, with 17 bases between. This CDR3 comprises 15 residues. The CDR3 protein is CASSLRAGVSDEQFF. CDR3 nucleotide sequence: TGTGCCAGCAGCTTAAGGGCAGGGGTTAGCGATGAGCAGTTCTTC.

The rearrangement links TRBV6-4 to TRBJ2-2; D is possibly TRBD1 (5 bases). This CDR3 has 13 amino acids. Germline CDR1 and CDR2: MRHNA and SNTAGT. Trimming removed 3 bases at V and 3 bases at J, with 5 bases between. DNA of the CDR3: TGTGCCAGCAGTGAAGGGGACACCGGGGAGCTGTTTTTT. Translating it yields CASSEGDTGELFF.

The rearrangement uses TRBV9 and TRBJ2-5, with 10 bases aligning to TRBD1. This CDR3 contains 16 residues. The junction had 7 bases not matched to a gene; V was cut back by 2 bases and J by 3 bases. From germline, CDR1 is SGDLS and CDR2 YYNGEE. The CDR3 region is CASSVYSGTGEETQYF. Here the CDR3 DNA reads TGTGCCAGCAGCGTTTATTCCGGGACAGGGGAAGAGACCCAGTACTTC. Based on the CDR3 plus reference TRBV9 and TRBJ2-5, the full variable domain is DSGVTQTPKHLITATGQRVTLRCSPRSGDLSVYWYQQSLDQGLQFLIQYYNGEERAKGNILERFSAQQFPDLHSELNLSSLELGDSALYFCASSVYSGTGEETQYFGPGTRLLVL.

The V call is TRBV4-2, the J call TRBJ2-3; D may be TRBD2 (6 bases). Per germline, CDR1 LGHNA and CDR2 YNFKEQ. The CDR3 totals 16 residues. V was cut by 1 base and J by 0 bases, with 11 bases left in between. The CDR3 is CASSQVRDSSTDTQYF. The DNA of the CDR3 is TGTGCCAGCAGCCAAGTAAGGGACTCTAGCACAGATACGCAGTATTTT.

This CDR3 is CASSSTGGHVGNTIYF. The CDR3 coding sequence is TGTGCCAGTAGCTCCACAGGGGGGCATGTCGGAAACACCATATATTTT. The chain has TRBV19 and TRBJ1-3; 8 bases are a match to TRBD1. The CDR3 is made up of 16 amino acids. The germline gives CDR1 LNHDA, CDR2 SQIVND (reference sequence). V was clipped by 6 bases and J by 4 bases; unmatched bases: 11.

This clone occurred a few times. The V and J genes are TRBV11-1 and TRBJ1-1; the D is unclear. The CDR3 runs 12 residues. Trimming pared 5 bases from V and 7 bases from J, leaving 11 bases between. Germline lookup yields CDR1 SGHAT and CDR2 FQDESV (reference sequence). CDR3 sequence reads: CASSLQAGEAFF. CDR3 DNA: TGTGCCAGCAGCCTCCAGGCTGGTGAAGCTTTCTTT.

This rearrangement joins TRBV7-2 to TRBJ2-5; D gene ambiguous. Trimming shortened V by 3 bases and J by 5 bases, and 10 bases separated the two germline ends. Germline V gives CDR1 SGHTA, CDR2 FQGNSA. The CDR3 has 13 amino acids. The CDR3 protein is CASSLGIMETQYF. CDR3 sequence (DNA): TGTGCCAGCAGCTTGGGGATTATGGAGACCCAGTACTTC.

The chain uses TRBV7-6 and TRBJ2-7; a possible D gene is TRBD2 (7 bases). Trimming pared 4 bases from V and 4 bases from J, leaving 17 bases between. The CDR3 loop spans 15 amino acids. In germline, CDR1 is SGHVS, CDR2 FNYEAQ. The CDR3 loop is CASSSWEGGRYEQYF. The CDR3 coding sequence is TGTGCCAGCAGCTCCTGGGAGGGGGGACGATACGAGCAGTACTTC.

The V gene is TRBV5-4, the J gene TRBJ2-2; D remains ambiguous. Germline V CDR1 and CDR2: SGHNT, YYREEE (reference sequence). This CDR3 is built from 15 residues. Trimming pared 4 bases from V and 4 bases from J, leaving 14 bases between. CDR3 in amino acids: CASSVPGLRTGELFF. The CDR3 bases are TGTGCCAGCAGCGTTCCGGGCCTCCGCACCGGGGAGCTGTTTTTT.

The chain links TRBV27 to TRBJ1-5, with a tentative D call TRBD1 (6 bases). V was clipped by 6 bases and J by 9 bases, with 15 bases between them. The CDR3 has 13 amino acids. Germline V lookup: CDR1 MNHEY, CDR2 SMNVEV (reference sequence). The CDR3 reads CASRSQGSWPQHF. The CDR3 DNA follows: TGTGCCAGCAGGTCCCAGGGGAGTTGGCCCCAGCATTTT.

The chain has TRBV29-1 and TRBJ1-5; no firm D call. In germline, CDR1 is SQVTM, CDR2 ANQGSEA. The CDR3 sequence is 14 residues long. V was clipped by 4 bases and J by 0 bases, with 10 bases between them. CDR3 bases: TGCAGCGTTGTGTTTTGGGATAGCAATCAGCCCCAGCATTTT. Translation: CSVVFWDSNQPQHF.

This clone occurred a few times. V usage is TRBV29-1 and J usage is TRBJ1-1; D remains unclear. V lost 4 bases and J lost 4, with 7 bases in between. There are 11 residues in the CDR3. Germline V gene data show CDR1 as SQVTM and CDR2 as ANQGSEA. CDR3 residues: CSVVRATEAFF. CDR3 DNA sequence: TGCAGCGTTGTCCGGGCCACTGAAGCTTTCTTT.

This clone was counted between two and nine times. The rearrangement links TRBV7-9 to TRBJ2-7; D possibly uses TRBD1 or TRBD2 (5 bases each). The CDR3 length is 13 residues. CDR1 and CDR2 from the germline V gene are SEHNR and FQNEAQ (reference sequence). Between the trimmed V and J ends, which lost 6 bases and 5 bases, there was a span of 14 bases. Here the CDR3 reads CASSPKGPHEQYF. In DNA, the CDR3 is TGTGCCAGCAGTCCCAAGGGACCCCACGAGCAGTACTTC.

V is TRBV5-1 and J is TRBJ1-4, with no clear D. Trimming stripped 6 bases from V and 0 bases from J, with 15 bases between. Germline V lookup: CDR1 SGHRS, CDR2 YFSETQ. The CDR3 runs to 16 residues. As DNA, the CDR3 is TGCGCCAGCACCCAATCAAGACTTGCAACTAATGAAAAACTGTTTTTT. This sequence encodes CASTQSRLATNEKLFF. Full variable domain (remainder filled in from reference TRBV5-1 and TRBJ1-4): KAGVTQTPRYLIKTRGQQVTLSCSPISGHRSVSWYQQTPGQGLQFLFEYFSETQRNKGNFPGRFSGRQFSNSRSEMNVSTLELGDSALYLCASTQSRLATNEKLFFGSGTQLSVL.

This chain links TRBV11-1 with TRBJ2-5, with D unresolved. Trimming took 3 bases from V and 4 from J, leaving 3 bases between them. CDR1 is SGHAT, CDR2 FQDESV, per germline (reference sequence). The CDR3 contains 11 residues. The CDR3 is CASSFAETQYF. The CDR3 DNA sequence: TGTGCCAGCAGCTTCGCAGAGACCCAGTACTTC. Full variable domain (missing parts from reference TRBV11-1 and TRBJ2-5): EAEVAQSPRYKITEKSQAVAFWCDPISGHATLYWYRQILGQGPELLVQFQDESVVDDSQLPKDRFSAERLKGVDSTLKIQPAELGDSAMYLCASSFAETQYFGPGTRLLVL.